This paragraph reports one T cell receptor beta chain. Only a few counts were recorded for this clonotype. Its antigen is still unknown. No base quality values were provided; no much bigger clone lies one nucleotide off. This sample was taken from a study of T-cell reconstitution after alpha-beta-depleted transplantation in children (dated by TCRdb to the mid-2010s). About the full investigation: The study quantitatively tracked T-cell immune reconstitution after TCRalphabeta/CD19-depleted allogeneic hematopoietic cell transplantation in children using TCR repertoire profiling.

Libraries were prepared through PCR. Instrument on record: Illumina HiSeq 2500. To normalize quantification of the TCRbeta repertoire, the TCR libraries were built with molecular barcoding that relied on unique molecular identifiers. Starting from the raw public reads, TCRdb applied fastp trimming at Q25, assembled clones with MiXCR and retained in-frame beta chains. Each CDR3 protein appears once, grouped with its most common genes and DNA. The sample contains about 480,000 distinct CDR3 sequences, approximately 12% of them found a single time. 4.5% to 6% of the sample comes from the top ten. Trimming takes 4 bases from V and 2 bases from J, and the germline ends sit 18 bases apart. Per the germline V gene, SQVTM is the CDR1 and ANQGSEA is the CDR2. Inclusive of the bounding cysteine and phenylalanine, the CDR3 is 16 residues long. Here the CDR3 DNA is all that survives: 48 bases in frame from base 1.

This clonotype originated in a human donor who donated a stem cell graft to a child with combined immunodeficiency. Sequenced here: PBMCs from the stem cell graft donor, sampled from the stem cell graft. Recombination joined TRBV29-1 with TRBJ2-1, with a tentative D gene TRBD2 over 6 matching bases. The CDR3 region has the sequence CSVGGYLAGPYNEQFF. The DNA is as follows: TGCAGCGTTGGGGGGTACTTGGCGGGACCCTACAATGAGCAGTTCTTC.